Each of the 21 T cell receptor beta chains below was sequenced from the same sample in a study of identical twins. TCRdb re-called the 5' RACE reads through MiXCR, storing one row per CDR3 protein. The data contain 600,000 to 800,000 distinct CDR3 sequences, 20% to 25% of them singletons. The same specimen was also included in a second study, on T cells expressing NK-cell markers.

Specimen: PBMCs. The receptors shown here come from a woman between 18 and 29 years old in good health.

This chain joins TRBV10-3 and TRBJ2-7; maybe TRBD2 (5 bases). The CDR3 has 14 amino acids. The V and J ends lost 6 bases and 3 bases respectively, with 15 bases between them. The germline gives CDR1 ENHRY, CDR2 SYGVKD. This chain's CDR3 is CAISSSHGNYEQYF. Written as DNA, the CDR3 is TGTGCCATCAGCTCCAGCCACGGGAACTACGAGCAGTACTTC.

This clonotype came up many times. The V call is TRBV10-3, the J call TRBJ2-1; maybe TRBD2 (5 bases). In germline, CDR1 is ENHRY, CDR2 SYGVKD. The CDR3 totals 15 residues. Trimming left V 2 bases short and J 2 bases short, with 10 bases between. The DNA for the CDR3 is TGTGCCATCAGTGAGATCAGCGGAACCTACAATGAGCAGTTCTTC. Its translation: CAISEISGTYNEQFF.

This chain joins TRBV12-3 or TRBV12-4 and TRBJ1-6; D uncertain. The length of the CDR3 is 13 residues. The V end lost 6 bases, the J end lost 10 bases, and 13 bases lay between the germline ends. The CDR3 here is CASSPNPLSPLHF. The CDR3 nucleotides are TGTGCCAGCAGCCCGAACCCTCTGTCACCCCTCCACTTT.

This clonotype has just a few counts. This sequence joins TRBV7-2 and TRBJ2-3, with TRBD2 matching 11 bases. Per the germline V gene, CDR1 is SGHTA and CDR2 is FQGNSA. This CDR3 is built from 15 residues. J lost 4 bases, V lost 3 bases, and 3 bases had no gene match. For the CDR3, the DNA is TGTGCCAGCAGCTTTAGCGGGAGGGCTGCAGATACGCAGTATTTT. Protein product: CASSFSGRAADTQYF.

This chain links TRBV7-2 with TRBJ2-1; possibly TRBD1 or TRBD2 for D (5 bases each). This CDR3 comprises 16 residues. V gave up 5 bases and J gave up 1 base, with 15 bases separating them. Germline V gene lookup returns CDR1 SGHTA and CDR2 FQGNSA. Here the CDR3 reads CASSPSGTESYNEQFF. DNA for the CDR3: TGTGCCAGCAGCCCGTCCGGGACGGAATCCTACAATGAGCAGTTCTTC.

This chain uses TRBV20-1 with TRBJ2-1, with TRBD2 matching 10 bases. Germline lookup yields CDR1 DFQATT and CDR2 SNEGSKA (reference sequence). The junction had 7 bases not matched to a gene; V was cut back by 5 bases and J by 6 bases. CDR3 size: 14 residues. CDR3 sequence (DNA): TGCAGTGCTTTTAGCGGGGGGTACGCCAATGAGCAGTTCTTC. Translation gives CSAFSGGYANEQFF.

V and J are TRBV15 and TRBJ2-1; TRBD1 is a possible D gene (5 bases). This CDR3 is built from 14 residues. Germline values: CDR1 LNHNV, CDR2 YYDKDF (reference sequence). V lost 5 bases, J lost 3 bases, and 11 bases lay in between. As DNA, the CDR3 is TGTGCCACCAGCCCCCGTAGGGGCTACAATGAGCAGTTCTTC. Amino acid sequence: CATSPRRGYNEQFF. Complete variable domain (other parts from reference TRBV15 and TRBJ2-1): DAMVIQNPRYQVTQFGKPVTLSCSQTLNHNVMYWYQQKSSQAPKLLFHYYDKDFNNEADTPDNFQSRRPNTSFCFLDIRSPGLGDTAMYLCATSPRRGYNEQFFGPGTRLTVL.

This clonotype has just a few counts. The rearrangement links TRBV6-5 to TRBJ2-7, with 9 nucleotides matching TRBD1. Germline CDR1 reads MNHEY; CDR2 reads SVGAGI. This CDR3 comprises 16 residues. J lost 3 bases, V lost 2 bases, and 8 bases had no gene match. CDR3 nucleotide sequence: TGTGCCAGCAGTTACGCGGTTTTGGGACAGGGCTACGAGCAGTACTTC. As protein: CASSYAVLGQGYEQYF.

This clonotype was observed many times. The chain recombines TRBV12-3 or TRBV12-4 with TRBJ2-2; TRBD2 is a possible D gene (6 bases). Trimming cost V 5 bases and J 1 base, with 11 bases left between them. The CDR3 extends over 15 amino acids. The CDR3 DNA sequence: TGTGCCAGCAGTCCCGGGACTTTGAACACCGGGGAGCTGTTTTTT. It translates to CASSPGTLNTGELFF.

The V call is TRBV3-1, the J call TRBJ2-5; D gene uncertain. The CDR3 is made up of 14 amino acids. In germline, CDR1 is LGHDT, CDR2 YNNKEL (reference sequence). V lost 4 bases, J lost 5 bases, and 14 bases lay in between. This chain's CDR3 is CASSPWMLQETQYF. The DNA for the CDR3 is TGTGCCAGCAGCCCATGGATGCTACAGGAGACCCAGTACTTC.

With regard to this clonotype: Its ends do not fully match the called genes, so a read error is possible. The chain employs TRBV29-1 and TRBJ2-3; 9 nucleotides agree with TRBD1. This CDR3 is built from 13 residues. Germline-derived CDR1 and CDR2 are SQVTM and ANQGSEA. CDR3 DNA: TGCAGCATTGAACAGGGGGCGTCAGATACGCAGTATTTT. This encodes CSIEQGASDTQYF.

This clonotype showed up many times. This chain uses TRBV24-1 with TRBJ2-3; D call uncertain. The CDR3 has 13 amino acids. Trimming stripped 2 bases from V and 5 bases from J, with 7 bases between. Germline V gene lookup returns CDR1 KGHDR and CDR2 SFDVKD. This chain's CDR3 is CATSDSDRDTQYF. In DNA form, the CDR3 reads TGTGCCACCAGTGATTCTGACCGAGATACGCAGTATTTT.

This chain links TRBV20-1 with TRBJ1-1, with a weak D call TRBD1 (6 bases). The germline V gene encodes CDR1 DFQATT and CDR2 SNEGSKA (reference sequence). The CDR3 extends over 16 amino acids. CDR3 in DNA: TGCTGCGCTGCACCCCCCCGGGGGACAATGAACACTGAAGCTTTCTTT. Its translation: CCAAPPRGTMNTEAFF.

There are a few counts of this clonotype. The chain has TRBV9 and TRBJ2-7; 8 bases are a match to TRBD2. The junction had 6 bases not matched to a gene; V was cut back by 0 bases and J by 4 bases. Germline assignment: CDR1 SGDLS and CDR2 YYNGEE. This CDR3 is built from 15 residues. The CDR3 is CASSVAPTGGYEQYF. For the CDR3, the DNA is TGTGCCAGCAGCGTAGCTCCGACGGGGGGGTACGAGCAGTACTTC.

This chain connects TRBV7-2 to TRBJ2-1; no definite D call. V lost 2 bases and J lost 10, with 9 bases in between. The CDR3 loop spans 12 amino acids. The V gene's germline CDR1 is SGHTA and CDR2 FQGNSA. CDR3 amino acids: CASSLLWEEQFF. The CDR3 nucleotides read TGTGCCAGCAGCTTACTGTGGGAAGAGCAGTTCTTC.

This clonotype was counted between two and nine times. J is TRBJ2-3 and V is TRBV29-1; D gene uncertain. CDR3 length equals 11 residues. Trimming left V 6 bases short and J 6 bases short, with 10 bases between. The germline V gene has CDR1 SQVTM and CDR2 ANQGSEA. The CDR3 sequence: CSVDFLDTQYF. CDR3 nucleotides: TGCAGCGTGGATTTCCTGGATACGCAGTATTTT.

The CDR3 protein is CASSPNRTGSNEQFF. The CDR3 region has the DNA TGTGCCAGCTCGCCCAACAGGACAGGGTCAAATGAGCAGTTCTTC. V usage is TRBV18 and J usage is TRBJ2-1, with TRBD1 identical over 8 bases. V was clipped by 6 bases and J by 7 bases; unmatched bases: 11. The CDR3 covers 15 residues. Germline-derived CDR1 and CDR2 are KGHSH and LQKENI.

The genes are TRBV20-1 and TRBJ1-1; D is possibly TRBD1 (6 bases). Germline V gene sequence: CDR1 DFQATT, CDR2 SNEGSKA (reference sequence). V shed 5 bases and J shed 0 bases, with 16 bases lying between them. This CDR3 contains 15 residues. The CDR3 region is CSAPGSGAVNTEAFF. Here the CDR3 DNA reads TGCAGTGCTCCCGGGTCAGGGGCGGTGAACACTGAAGCTTTCTTT.

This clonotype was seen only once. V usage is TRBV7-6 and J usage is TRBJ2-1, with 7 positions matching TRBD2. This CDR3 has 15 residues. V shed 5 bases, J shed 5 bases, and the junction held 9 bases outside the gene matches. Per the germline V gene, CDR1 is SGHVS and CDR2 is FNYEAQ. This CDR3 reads CASSPGGGGNNEQFF. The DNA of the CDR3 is TGTGCCAGCAGCCCGGGCGGCGGGGGAAACAATGAGCAGTTCTTC.

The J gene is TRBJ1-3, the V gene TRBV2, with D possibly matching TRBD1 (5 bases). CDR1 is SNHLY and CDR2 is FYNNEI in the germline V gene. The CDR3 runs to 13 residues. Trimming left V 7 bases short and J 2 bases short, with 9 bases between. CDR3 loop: CASKGDTGNTIYF. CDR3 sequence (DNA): TGTGCCAGCAAAGGGGATACTGGAAACACCATATATTTT. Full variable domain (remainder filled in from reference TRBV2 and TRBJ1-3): EPEVTQTPSHQVTQMGQEVILRCVPISNHLYFYWYRQILGQKVEFLVSFYNNEISEKSEIFDDQFSVERPDGSNFTLKIRSTKLEDSAMYFCASKGDTGNTIYFGEGSWLTVV.

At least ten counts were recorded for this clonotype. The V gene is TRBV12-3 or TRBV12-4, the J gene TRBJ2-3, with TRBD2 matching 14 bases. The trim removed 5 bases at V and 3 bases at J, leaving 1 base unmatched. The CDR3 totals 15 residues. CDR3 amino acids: CASSRTSGGTDTQYF. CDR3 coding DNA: TGTGCCAGCAGTAGGACTAGCGGGGGGACAGATACGCAGTATTTT.